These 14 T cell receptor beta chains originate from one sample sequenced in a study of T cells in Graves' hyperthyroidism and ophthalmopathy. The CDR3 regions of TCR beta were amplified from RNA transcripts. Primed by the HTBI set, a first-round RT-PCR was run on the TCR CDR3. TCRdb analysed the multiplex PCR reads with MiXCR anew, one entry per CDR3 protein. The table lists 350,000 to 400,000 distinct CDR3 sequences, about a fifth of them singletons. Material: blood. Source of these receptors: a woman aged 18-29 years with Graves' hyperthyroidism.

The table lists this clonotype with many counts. CDR3 sequence reads: CSVAQGAEAFF. The CDR3 DNA is TGCAGCGTCGCTCAAGGAGCAGAAGCTTTCTTT. The rearrangement joins TRBV29-1 to TRBJ1-1; unclear D gene. From germline, CDR1 is SQVTM and CDR2 ANQGSEA. This CDR3 spans 11 amino acids. Between the trimmed V and J ends, which lost 6 bases and 8 bases, there was a span of 13 bases. Full variable domain (rest looked up from reference TRBV29-1 and TRBJ1-1): SAVISQKPSRDICQRGTSLTIQCQVDSQVTMMFWYRQQPGQSLTLIATANQGSEATYESGFVIDKFPISRPNLTFSTLTVSNMSPEDSSIYLCSVAQGAEAFFGQGTRLTVV.

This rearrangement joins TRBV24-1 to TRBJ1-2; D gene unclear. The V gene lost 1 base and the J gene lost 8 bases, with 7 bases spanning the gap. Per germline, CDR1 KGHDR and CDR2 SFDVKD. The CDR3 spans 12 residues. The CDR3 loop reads CATSDFGEGYTF. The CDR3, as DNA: TGTGCCACCAGTGATTTTGGGGAGGGCTACACCTTC.

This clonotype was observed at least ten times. The CDR3 loop is CSAETGTGRINQPQHF. For the CDR3, the DNA is TGCAGTGCTGAAACCGGGACAGGGAGGATTAATCAGCCCCAGCATTTT. The chain recombines TRBV20-1 with TRBJ1-5; 9 nucleotides agree with TRBD1. Per germline, CDR1 DFQATT and CDR2 SNEGSKA (reference sequence). The CDR3 is made up of 16 amino acids. With V trimmed by 5 bases and J by 4 bases, 12 bases remained unmatched.

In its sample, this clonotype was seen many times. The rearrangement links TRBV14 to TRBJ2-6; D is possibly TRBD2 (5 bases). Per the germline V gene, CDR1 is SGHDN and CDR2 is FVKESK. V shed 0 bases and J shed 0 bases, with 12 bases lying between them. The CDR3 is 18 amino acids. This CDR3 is CASSQDPGWVSGANVLTF. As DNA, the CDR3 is TGTGCCAGCAGCCAAGATCCGGGGTGGGTCTCTGGGGCCAACGTCCTGACTTTC.

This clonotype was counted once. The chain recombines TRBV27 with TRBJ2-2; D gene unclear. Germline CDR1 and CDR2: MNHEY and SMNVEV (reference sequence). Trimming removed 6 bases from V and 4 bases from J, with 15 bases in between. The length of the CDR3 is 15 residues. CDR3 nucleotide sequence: TGTGCCAGCAGCCCCCCCCCTGTGGGCACCGGGGAGCTGTTTTTT. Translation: CASSPPPVGTGELFF.

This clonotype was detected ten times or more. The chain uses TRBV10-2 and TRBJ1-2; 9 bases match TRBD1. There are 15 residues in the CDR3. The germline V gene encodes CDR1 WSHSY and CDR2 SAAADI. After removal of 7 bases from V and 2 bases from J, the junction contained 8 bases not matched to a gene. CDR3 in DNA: TGCGCCAGCACCCCTCGGGACAGGGAAAACTATGGCTACACCTTC. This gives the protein CASTPRDRENYGYTF.

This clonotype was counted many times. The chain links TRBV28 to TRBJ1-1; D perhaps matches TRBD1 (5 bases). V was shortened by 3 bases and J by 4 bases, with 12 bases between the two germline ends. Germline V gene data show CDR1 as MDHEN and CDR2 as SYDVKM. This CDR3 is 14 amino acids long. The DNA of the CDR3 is TGTGCCAGCAGTTTTGAGGGGAAGGGCACTGAAGCTTTCTTT. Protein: CASSFEGKGTEAFF.

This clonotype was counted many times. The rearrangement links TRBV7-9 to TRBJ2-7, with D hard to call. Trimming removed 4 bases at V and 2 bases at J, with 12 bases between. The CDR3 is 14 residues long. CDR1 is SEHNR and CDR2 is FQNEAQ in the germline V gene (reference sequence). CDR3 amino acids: CASSSPSRPYEQYF. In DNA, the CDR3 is TGTGCCAGCAGCTCGCCTAGTAGGCCCTACGAGCAGTACTTC.

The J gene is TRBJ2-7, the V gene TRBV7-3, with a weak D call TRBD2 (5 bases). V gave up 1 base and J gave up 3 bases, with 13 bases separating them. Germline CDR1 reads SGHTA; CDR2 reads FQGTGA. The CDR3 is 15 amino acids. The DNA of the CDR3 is TGTGCCAGCAGCTTAATCCCGGGGTCGGGCTACGAGCAGTACTTC. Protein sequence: CASSLIPGSGYEQYF.

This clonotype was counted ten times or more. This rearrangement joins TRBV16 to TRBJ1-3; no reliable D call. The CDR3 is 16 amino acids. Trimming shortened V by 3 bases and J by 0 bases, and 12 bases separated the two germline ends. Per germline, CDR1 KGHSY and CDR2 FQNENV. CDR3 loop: CASSQLHSSSGNTIYF. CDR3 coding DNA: TGTGCCAGCAGCCAGTTGCACTCCAGCTCTGGAAACACCATATATTTT. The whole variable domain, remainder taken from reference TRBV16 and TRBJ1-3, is GEEVAQTPKHLVRGEGQKAKLYCAPIKGHSYVFWYQQVLKNEFKFLISFQNENVFDETGMPKERFSAKCLPNSPCSLEIQATKLEDSAVYFCASSQLHSSSGNTIYFGEGSWLTVV.

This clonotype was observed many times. The CDR3 DNA is TGTGCCAGCAGTTCTCGGACAGGCCGTACTAGGTCCTACGAGCAGTACTTC. Encoded protein: CASSSRTGRTRSYEQYF. The genes are TRBV6-5 and TRBJ2-7, with 7 bases matching TRBD1. Germline trimming cut 4 bases from V and 1 base from J; bases unmatched to any gene: 13. Germline CDR1 and CDR2: MNHEY and SVGAGI. The CDR3 has 17 residues.

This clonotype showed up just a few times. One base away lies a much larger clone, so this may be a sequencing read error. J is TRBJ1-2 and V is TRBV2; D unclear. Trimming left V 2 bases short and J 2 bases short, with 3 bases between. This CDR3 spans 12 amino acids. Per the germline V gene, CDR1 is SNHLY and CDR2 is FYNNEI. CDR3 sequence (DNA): TGTGCCAGCAGTGAATGGAACTATGGCTACACCTTC. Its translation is CASSEWNYGYTF.

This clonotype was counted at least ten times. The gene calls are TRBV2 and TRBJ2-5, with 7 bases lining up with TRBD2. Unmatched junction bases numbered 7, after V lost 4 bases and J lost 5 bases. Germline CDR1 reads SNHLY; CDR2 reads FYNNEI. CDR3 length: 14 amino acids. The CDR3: CASSVEAGYETQYF. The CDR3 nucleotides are TGTGCCAGCAGTGTAGAAGCGGGATACGAGACCCAGTACTTC.

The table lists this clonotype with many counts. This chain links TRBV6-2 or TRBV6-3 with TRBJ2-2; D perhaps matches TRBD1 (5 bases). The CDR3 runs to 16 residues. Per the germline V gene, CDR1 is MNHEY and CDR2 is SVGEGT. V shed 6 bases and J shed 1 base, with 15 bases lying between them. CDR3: CASSHRPTMNTGELFF. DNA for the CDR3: TGTGCCAGCAGCCACAGGCCTACTATGAACACCGGGGAGCTGTTTTTT.